The 2 T cell receptor beta chains below come from one sample, sequenced in a study of control samples from healthy donors and cancer patients. Profiled with immunoSEQ multiplex PCR; TCRdb holds only in-frame clones, not every one. The table includes 98,000 or so clones, 82% detected once. Sequencing was done on a sample of blood. The origin of the receptors is a man aged 60 to 75 in good health.

The genes are TRBV28 and TRBJ1-1; D gene unclear. V lost 6 bases to trimming and J lost 5 bases, with 19 bases between them. Germline CDR1 MDHEN, CDR2 SYDVKM. CDR3 length equals 15 residues. This CDR3 is CASSRTNLRTTEAFF. CDR3 nucleotide sequence: TGTGCCAGCAGCCGGACCAATTTACGGACGACTGAAGCTTTCTTT.

The chain is built from TRBV3-1 (or the pseudogene TRBV3-2) and TRBJ2-7; 8 positions agree with TRBD2. The length of the CDR3 is 15 residues. The V gene end was trimmed by 1 base and the J gene end by 4 bases; junction bases not matched to a gene: 6. Per the germline V gene, CDR1 is LGHDT and CDR2 is YNNKEL (reference sequence). The CDR3 reads CASSQGFGRAYEQYF. The DNA of the CDR3 is TGTGCCAGCAGCCAAGGATTCGGGAGGGCTTACGAGCAGTACTTC.